This passage covers 25 T cell receptor beta chains from one sample sequenced in a study of blood T cell repertoires in COVID-19. Measured with immunoSEQ multiplex PCR; TCRdb has only the in-frame clones, and not every one. The table shows around 190,000 clones, with 85% to 90% occurring only once. The sequenced material came from peripheral blood. These receptors all come from a woman aged 60-75 years with acute or convalescent COVID-19.

The chain couples TRBV6-5 to TRBJ2-5; D possibly corresponds to TRBD1 (6 bases). Germline V gives CDR1 MNHEY, CDR2 SVGAGI. This CDR3 spans 16 amino acids. V gave up 0 bases and J gave up 5 bases, with 16 bases separating them. The CDR3 DNA reads TGTGCCAGCAGTTACTCGAGCAGGGGAAGAATGGAGACCCAGTACTTC. Translation: CASSYSSRGRMETQYF.

This chain connects TRBV5-4 to TRBJ1-2; maybe TRBD1 (6 bases). The CDR3 totals 14 residues. V shed 5 bases and J shed 6 bases, with 17 bases lying between them. Per the germline V gene, CDR1 is SGHNT and CDR2 is YYREEE (reference sequence). The CDR3 region is CASSNRVTRDGYTF. For the CDR3, the DNA is TGTGCCAGCAGTAACAGGGTAACTAGGGATGGCTACACCTTC.

J is TRBJ2-1 and V is TRBV4-2; D remains unclear. The CDR3 runs to 15 residues. Germline CDR1 LGHNA, CDR2 YNFKEQ. The V end was cut by 0 bases, the J end by 7 bases, with 13 bases between. The CDR3 spells CASSQEELSVNEQFF. Here the CDR3 DNA reads TGTGCCAGCAGCCAAGAGGAACTATCGGTAAATGAGCAGTTCTTC.

This clone was found a few times. V and J are TRBV19 and TRBJ2-5, with D tentatively TRBD1 (6 bases). V was cut by 6 bases and J by 5 bases, with 13 bases left in between. This CDR3 is 13 amino acids long. Germline assignment: CDR1 LNHDA and CDR2 SQIVND (reference sequence). CDR3 amino acids: CASSPRGGETQYF. CDR3 nucleotide sequence: TGTGCCAGTAGCCCCAGGGGTGGGGAGACCCAGTACTTC.

The sample holds a few counts of this clone. The chain joins TRBV18 to TRBJ1-5, with 7 bases that match TRBD1. This CDR3 has 17 residues. V lost 6 bases, J lost 0 bases, and 11 bases stayed unmatched. Germline V gene data show CDR1 as KGHSH and CDR2 as LQKENI. CDR3 sequence (DNA): TGTGCCAGCTCCCAAACTCGACAGGGCGCTAGCAATCAGCCCCAGCATTTT. This codes for CASSQTRQGASNQPQHF.

The J gene is TRBJ1-2, the V gene TRBV19; no clear D gene. Trimming took off 6 bases at V and 4 bases at J, with 15 bases between the two ends. The CDR3 sequence is 14 residues long. Germline CDR1 is LNHDA and CDR2 is SQIVND (reference sequence). The CDR3 loop reads CASRRASGGYGYTF. In DNA, the CDR3 is TGTGCCAGTAGGAGGGCCTCCGGAGGCTATGGCTACACCTTC.

This clone was counted once. CDR3 nucleotides: TGCGCCAGCAGTCACGGGAACTCCTACGAGCAGTACTTC. Its protein is CASSHGNSYEQYF. V and J are TRBV10-2 and TRBJ2-7, with D perhaps matching TRBD2 (5 bases). Germline CDR1 and CDR2: WSHSY and SAAADI. Trimming shortened V by 5 bases and J by 0 bases, and 8 bases separated the two germline ends. This CDR3 is built from 13 residues.

The V and J genes are TRBV5-1 and TRBJ1-6; tentative D call: TRBD1 (6 bases). Germline CDR1 reads SGHRS; CDR2 reads YFSETQ. This CDR3 spans 17 amino acids. The V gene lost 1 base and the J gene lost 6 bases, with 17 bases spanning the gap. CDR3 residues: CASSLTPRGAGNSPLHF. The CDR3 nucleotides are TGCGCCAGCAGCTTGACCCCTCGGGGGGCGGGTAATTCACCCCTCCACTTT. The full variable domain, in which reference TRBV5-1 and TRBJ1-6 provide the parts outside the CDR3, is KAGVTQTPRYLIKTRGQQVTLSCSPISGHRSVSWYQQTPGQGLQFLFEYFSETQRNKGNFPGRFSGRQFSNSRSEMNVSTLELGDSALYLCASSLTPRGAGNSPLHFGNGTRLTVT.

The CDR3 reads CAICRGRANEQFF. For the CDR3, the DNA is TGTGCCATCTGTCGAGGGAGGGCCAATGAGCAGTTCTTC. The rearrangement joins TRBV10-3 to TRBJ2-1, with 7 positions matching TRBD2. Per the germline V gene, CDR1 is ENHRY and CDR2 is SYGVKD. The ends lost 8 bases at V and 6 bases at J; junction bases unmatched: 7. CDR3 size: 13 residues.

This chain links TRBV10-3 with TRBJ2-5, with D uncertain. Germline V lookup: CDR1 ENHRY, CDR2 SYGVKD. Trimming shortened V by 0 bases and J by 5 bases, and 13 bases separated the two germline ends. This CDR3 is 15 amino acids long. For the CDR3, the DNA is TGTGCCATCAGTGAGTCAACCTTACCCCGGGAGACCCAGTACTTC. Translation: CAISESTLPRETQYF.

J is TRBJ2-7 and V is TRBV7-9, with D tentatively TRBD2 (6 bases). This CDR3 is 15 amino acids long. Germline loops: CDR1 SEHNR, CDR2 FQNEAQ (reference sequence). The V end lost 5 bases, the J end lost 0 bases, and 14 bases lay between the germline ends. The CDR3 DNA sequence: TGTGCCAGCAGCGGAGGGAACAAGAGCTCCTACGAGCAGTACTTC. This gives the protein CASSGGNKSSYEQYF.

This clone showed up just once. This sequence joins TRBV28 and TRBJ2-7; unclear D gene. The V gene's germline CDR1 is MDHEN and CDR2 SYDVKM. This CDR3 has 13 residues. Trimming stripped 3 bases from V and 5 bases from J, with 11 bases between. CDR3 in amino acids: CASSFRGYNEQYF. The CDR3 nucleotides read TGTGCCAGCAGTTTCAGAGGCTACAACGAGCAGTACTTC.

The chain recombines TRBV12-3 or TRBV12-4 with TRBJ1-2, with 10 positions matching TRBD1. The CDR3 is 13 amino acids. The trim removed 7 bases at V and 5 bases at J, leaving 4 bases unmatched. In DNA form, the CDR3 reads TGTGCCAGCACCAAGGACAGGGGGTATGGCTACACCTTC. Translation: CASTKDRGYGYTF.

The gene calls are TRBV29-1 and TRBJ1-5, with 7 bases aligning to TRBD1. J gave up 5 bases and V 7 bases, and 8 bases lay outside the gene matches. CDR1 is SQVTM and CDR2 is ANQGSEA in the germline V gene. The CDR3 has 13 residues. The CDR3 DNA sequence: TGCAGCGGAACCACAGGGGTCGATCAGCCCCAGCATTTT. Encoded protein: CSGTTGVDQPQHF. The full variable domain, in which reference TRBV29-1 and TRBJ1-5 provide the parts outside the CDR3, is SAVISQKPSRDICQRGTSLTIQCQVDSQVTMMFWYRQQPGQSLTLIATANQGSEATYESGFVIDKFPISRPNLTFSTLTVSNMSPEDSSIYLCSGTTGVDQPQHFGDGTRLSIL.

The rearrangement uses TRBV5-1 and TRBJ2-1, with 14 bases matching TRBD2. CDR3 length: 15 residues. Trimming at V came to 4 bases and at J to 9 bases, leaving 6 bases not matched to a gene. Germline loops: CDR1 SGHRS, CDR2 YFSETQ. DNA for the CDR3: TGCGCCAGCAGCCTAGGGACTAGCGGGAGCAGTGAGCAGTTCTTC. It is translated as CASSLGTSGSSEQFF.

This clone was seen just once. This chain links TRBV6-6 with TRBJ1-3, with 8 bases matching TRBD1. The germline V gene has CDR1 MNHNY and CDR2 SVGAGI (reference sequence). Germline trimming cut 6 bases from V and 4 bases from J; bases unmatched to any gene: 5. This CDR3 contains 14 residues. The DNA for the CDR3 is TGTGCCAGCAGCACGACAGGGGCAGGAAACACCATATATTTT. This sequence encodes CASSTTGAGNTIYF.

This clone came up a few times. V usage is TRBV6-2 or TRBV6-3 and J usage is TRBJ1-5, with TRBD1 matching over 7 bases. With V trimmed by 2 bases and J by 0 bases, 1 base remained unmatched. Germline lookup yields CDR1 MNHEY and CDR2 SVGEGT. The CDR3 is 15 residues long. CDR3 bases: TGTGCCAGCAGTTACGGACAGGTTAGCAATCAGCCCCAGCATTTT. Amino acid sequence: CASSYGQVSNQPQHF.

This chain links TRBV7-2 with TRBJ1-1; possible D gene TRBD1, 5 bases. Germline CDR1 reads SGHTA; CDR2 reads FQGNSA. The CDR3 sequence is 14 residues long. Trimming took 1 base from V and 4 from J, leaving 10 bases between them. The CDR3 reads CASSLGQPPTEAFF. CDR3 nucleotides: TGTGCCAGCAGCTTAGGACAGCCACCCACTGAAGCTTTCTTT.

The J gene is TRBJ1-1, the V gene TRBV5-1, with 7 nucleotides matching TRBD1. Trimming took 5 bases from V and 1 from J; bases not matched to a gene: 5. The CDR3 covers 14 residues. Germline-derived CDR1 and CDR2 are SGHRS and YFSETQ. The DNA for the CDR3 is TGCGCCAGCAGGCCCGGGACAGCGAACACTGAAGCTTTCTTT. Its protein product is CASRPGTANTEAFF.

The gene calls are TRBV20-1 and TRBJ1-4; TRBD1 aligns across 7 bases. The length of the CDR3 is 15 residues. Germline-derived CDR1 and CDR2 are DFQATT and SNEGSKA (reference sequence). V lost 3 bases to trimming and J lost 8 bases; unmatched junction nucleotides: 12. DNA of the CDR3: TGCAGTGCTAGTCCCTTTGGACAGGTAGAGGAAAAACTGTTTTTT. It encodes CSASPFGQVEEKLFF.

This chain joins TRBV5-1 and TRBJ2-1, with TRBD2 matching over 12 bases. The CDR3 loop spans 15 amino acids. V was clipped by 0 bases and J by 7 bases; unmatched bases: 2. The V gene's germline CDR1 is SGHRS and CDR2 YFSETQ. CDR3 protein: CASSLVTSGRNEQFF. The CDR3 nucleotides read TGCGCCAGCAGCTTGGTCACTAGCGGGAGGAATGAGCAGTTCTTC.

The J gene is TRBJ1-5, the V gene TRBV28; 8 nucleotides line up with TRBD1. Germline assignment: CDR1 MDHEN and CDR2 SYDVKM. The CDR3 covers 15 residues. The junction had 7 bases not matched to a gene; V was cut back by 5 bases and J by 4 bases. The CDR3 bases are TGTGCCAGCAGTGCTACAGGGGGTCTGAATCAGCCCCAGCATTTT. This sequence encodes CASSATGGLNQPQHF.

The chain employs TRBV20-1 and TRBJ1-5; TRBD1 might be the D (6 bases). Germline CDR1 is DFQATT and CDR2 is SNEGSKA (reference sequence). The CDR3 covers 14 residues. Trimming took 3 bases from V and 3 from J, leaving 12 bases between them. The CDR3 spells CSASIDRSNQPQHF. DNA of the CDR3: TGCAGTGCTAGTATAGACAGGTCCAATCAGCCCCAGCATTTT.

The chain couples TRBV28 to TRBJ1-4; 7 bases match TRBD1. The junction had 11 bases not matched to a gene; V was cut back by 6 bases and J by 7 bases. The CDR3 covers 15 residues. From germline, CDR1 is MDHEN and CDR2 SYDVKM. The chain's CDR3 is CASSIQTGLGEKLFF. In DNA, the CDR3 is TGTGCCAGCAGCATACAGACAGGGCTGGGTGAAAAACTGTTTTTT.

The rearrangement links TRBV12-3 or TRBV12-4 to TRBJ1-4; D is unresolved. V was cut by 6 bases and J by 4 bases, with 9 bases left in between. This CDR3 has 13 amino acids. The chain's CDR3 is CASSLSVNEKLFF. The CDR3 DNA follows: TGTGCCAGCAGCCTTAGTGTTAATGAAAAACTGTTTTTT.